What follows are 13 T cell receptor beta chains derived from one specimen sequenced in a study of shared clonotypes between healthy human individuals. Here immunoSEQ multiplex PCR was the method, and the copy in TCRdb shows in-frame clones only, minus some. This sample yields about 800,000 clones, of which about 96% are seen a single time; around 0.21% belongs to the top ten. In the naive CD8 group, cells lacked CD45RO and were positively selected for CCR7, so terminally differentiated effector memory CD45RA+ cells were left out. The sequencing sample was made of naive CD8+ T cells sorted from blood. The receptor source for this set is a man aged 25-40 years in good health.

The V and J genes are TRBV9 and TRBJ2-7; possible D gene TRBD1, 5 bases. The germline CDR1 and CDR2 sequences are SGDLS and YYNGEE. The CDR3 runs to 15 residues. Trimming cost V 4 bases and J 1 base, with 15 bases left between them. The DNA for the CDR3 is TGTGCCAGCAGCCCAGGGATTCTGGGTTCCTACGAGCAGTACTTC. The encoded protein is CASSPGILGSYEQYF.

The chain employs TRBV6-5 and TRBJ2-7; no clear D. Germline CDR1 reads MNHEY; CDR2 reads SVGAGI. Trimming cost V 5 bases and J 1 base, with 15 bases left between them. The CDR3 length is 15 residues. In nucleotides, the CDR3 is TGTGCCAGCAGTCCCGGCCCGGGCAAATCCTACGAGCAGTACTTC. Its protein product is CASSPGPGKSYEQYF.

V usage is TRBV27 and J usage is TRBJ2-7, with no clear D. CDR3 size: 13 residues. The ends were cut back, 10 bases at V and 0 bases at J, with 13 bases in the middle. Germline V gives CDR1 MNHEY, CDR2 SMNVEV (reference sequence). CDR3 sequence (DNA): TGTGCCACCTCAACCGGTAGCTCCTACGAGCAGTACTTC. Its protein is CATSTGSSYEQYF.

This chain uses TRBV11-2 with TRBJ1-4, with unresolved D. Germline V gene lookup returns CDR1 SGHAT and CDR2 FQNNGV. The V end lost 1 base, the J end lost 0 bases, and 6 bases lay between the germline ends. This CDR3 is 15 amino acids long. CDR3: CASSLGETTNEKLFF. DNA for the CDR3: TGTGCCAGCAGCTTAGGGGAAACAACTAATGAAAAACTGTTTTTT.

J is TRBJ2-5 and V is TRBV29-1; weak D call: TRBD2 (5 bases). From germline, CDR1 is SQVTM and CDR2 ANQGSEA. The CDR3 contains 16 residues. V was shortened by 0 bases and J by 3 bases, with 17 bases between the two germline ends. The CDR3 region is CSVEDSGFWVKETQYF. CDR3 DNA sequence: TGCAGCGTTGAAGATTCGGGGTTTTGGGTGAAAGAGACCCAGTACTTC.

This chain connects TRBV7-9 to TRBJ2-3; 8 bases match TRBD2. Germline CDR1 is SEHNR and CDR2 is FQNEAQ (reference sequence). This CDR3 has 15 residues. Trimming cost V 5 bases and J 5 bases; bases outside gene matches: 9. CDR3 nucleotide sequence: TGTGCCAGCAGCCGGGTAGCGGGATCGGAAGATACGCAGTATTTT. Protein product: CASSRVAGSEDTQYF.

A word on this clone: Other DNA sequences within the sample encode an identical CDR3. This chain links TRBV7-9 with TRBJ2-2, with D unresolved. Deletions cut 2 bases from V and 6 bases from J, with 4 bases between. This CDR3 is 12 amino acids long. Germline V CDR1 and CDR2: SEHNR, FQNEAQ (reference sequence). The chain's CDR3 is CASSLSPGELFF. The DNA for the CDR3 is TGTGCCAGCAGCTTATCCCCCGGGGAGCTGTTTTTT.

A note on this clone: The sample contains more than one DNA sequence encoding this CDR3. This chain connects TRBV4-1 to TRBJ2-7; 7 positions match TRBD1. Germline CDR1 and CDR2: MGHRA and YSYEKL. This CDR3 region has 14 residues. The V gene end was trimmed by 1 base and the J gene end by 2 bases; junction bases not matched to a gene: 2. DNA for the CDR3: TGCGCCAGCAGCCAAGCTACAGGGGCCTACGAGCAGTACTTC. Protein sequence: CASSQATGAYEQYF.

The chain recombines TRBV6-9 with TRBJ2-7; D is unclear. The CDR3 is 15 residues long. Germline CDR1 reads MNHGY; CDR2 reads SVAAGI. V lost 6 bases and J lost 5, with 20 bases in between. The CDR3 is CASSFGHPPWDEQYF. Written as DNA, the CDR3 is TGTGCCAGCAGCTTTGGTCATCCGCCGTGGGACGAGCAGTACTTC.

The V gene is TRBV29-1, the J gene TRBJ2-3, with D tentatively TRBD1 (6 bases). This CDR3 has 16 amino acids. Trimming cost V 6 bases and J 4 bases, with 23 bases left between them. Germline CDR1 SQVTM, CDR2 ANQGSEA. DNA for the CDR3: TGCAGCGTCGCTACCGGACAGAAACCAGGGGCAGATACGCAGTATTTT. Translated, it gives CSVATGQKPGADTQYF.

This chain joins TRBV9 and TRBJ2-1; D unclear. The CDR3 length is 12 residues. V shed 4 bases and J shed 3 bases, with 5 bases lying between them. Germline V CDR1 and CDR2: SGDLS, YYNGEE. The CDR3, as DNA: TGTGCCAGCAGCCTGGACTACAATGAGCAGTTCTTC. Translating it yields CASSLDYNEQFF.

The J gene is TRBJ1-5, the V gene TRBV27, with D uncertain. The CDR3 runs to 14 residues. V was trimmed by 5 bases and J by 1 base, leaving 9 bases between them. The V gene's germline CDR1 is MNHEY and CDR2 SMNVEV (reference sequence). DNA for the CDR3: TGTGCCAGCAGTGAATTATTGAGCAATCAGCCCCAGCATTTT. Translated: CASSELLSNQPQHF.

The chain has TRBV6-6 and TRBJ2-1, with D perhaps matching TRBD2 (5 bases). The length of the CDR3 is 14 residues. Germline V gene sequence: CDR1 MNHNY, CDR2 SVGAGI (reference sequence). Trimming took 5 bases from V and 8 from J, leaving 16 bases between them. CDR3 bases: TGTGCCAGCAGTAAATCAAAGGTCGGGGATGAGCAGTTCTTC. It specifies CASSKSKVGDEQFF.